The next 21 T cell receptor beta chains were all read from a single sample in a study of T cell responses to AZD1222 COVID-19 vaccine. The data were produced by immunoSEQ multiplex PCR, yet TCRdb's version contains in-frame clones alone and is incomplete. The table lists more than 100,000 clones, 88% of them singletons. The sequenced sample was peripheral blood, obtained on day 0 of AZD1222 vaccination. These receptors all come from an adult in good health.

The rearrangement joins TRBV18 to TRBJ1-1; D is perhaps TRBD1 (6 bases). The germline V and J ends were trimmed by 5 bases and 0 bases, with 13 bases remaining between them. The germline V gene encodes CDR1 KGHSH and CDR2 LQKENI. The CDR3 sequence is 15 residues long. CDR3 nucleotides: TGTGCCAGCTCATTAAATGACAGGCTGAACACTGAAGCTTTCTTT. Translating it yields CASSLNDRLNTEAFF.

In its sample, this clone was seen once. J is TRBJ1-1 and V is TRBV4-1; 11 bases align to TRBD1. The V and J ends lost 4 bases and 7 bases, in that order; junction bases with no gene match: 8. This CDR3 spans 15 amino acids. Germline CDR1 and CDR2: MGHRA and YSYEKL. This CDR3 reads CASSRGDRGVGEAFF. The CDR3 nucleotides read TGCGCCAGCAGCCGCGGGGACAGGGGGGTTGGTGAAGCTTTCTTT.

This rearrangement joins TRBV5-1 to TRBJ1-1, with D unresolved. The CDR3 is 11 amino acids. Germline-derived CDR1 and CDR2 are SGHRS and YFSETQ. Trimming left V 7 bases short and J 7 bases short, with 11 bases between. CDR3 DNA sequence: TGCGCCAGCTCGCGGGGAAATGAAGCTTTCTTT. Translated, it gives CASSRGNEAFF.

The rearrangement uses TRBV27 and TRBJ1-4; TRBD1 matches at 10 bases. Per germline, CDR1 MNHEY and CDR2 SMNVEV (reference sequence). The CDR3 runs 15 residues. Losses at the gene ends were 2 bases for V and 5 bases for J; bases not matched to a gene: 2. The CDR3 here is CASSLVTGGNEKLFF. CDR3 DNA sequence: TGTGCCAGCAGTTTAGTGACAGGGGGCAATGAAAAACTGTTTTTT.

The V and J genes are TRBV10-1 and TRBJ1-1, with 10 bases aligning to TRBD1. J was trimmed by 4 bases and V by 6 bases; bases with no gene match: 5. The CDR3 spans 14 residues. Per germline, CDR1 WNHNN and CDR2 SYGVQD (reference sequence). CDR3 sequence: CASSQGTGVTEAFF. CDR3 nucleotides: TGCGCCAGCAGCCAAGGGACAGGGGTCACTGAAGCTTTCTTT.

The chain is built from TRBV24-1 and TRBJ2-5; TRBD2 agrees at 7 bases. This CDR3 comprises 17 residues. V lost 0 bases and J lost 2; bases outside the gene matches: 8. CDR1 and CDR2 from the germline V gene are KGHDR and SFDVKD. DNA for the CDR3: TGTGCCACCAGTGATTTGGGGCGAGCGGGGCTTCAAGAGACCCAGTACTTC. Protein: CATSDLGRAGLQETQYF.

This rearrangement joins TRBV10-3 to TRBJ2-7; tentatively, D is TRBD1 (5 bases). The germline CDR1 and CDR2 sequences are ENHRY and SYGVKD. The CDR3 has 18 amino acids. Trimming removed 0 bases from V and 3 bases from J, with 21 bases in between. CDR3 nucleotide sequence: TGTGCCATCAGTGAGTCGATAAGTGACAGTTCCCACGACTACGAGCAGTACTTC. This encodes CAISESISDSSHDYEQYF.

The table lists this clone with a count of one. This chain uses TRBV6-5 with TRBJ1-5; TRBD1 might be the D (5 bases). V was clipped by 5 bases and J by 0 bases, with 11 bases between them. CDR3 length: 15 residues. In germline, CDR1 is MNHEY, CDR2 SVGAGI. CDR3 DNA sequence: TGTGCCAGCAGTCCGACAGTGACTAGCAATCAGCCCCAGCATTTT. Translated: CASSPTVTSNQPQHF.

The chain uses TRBV29-1 and TRBJ2-1, with D unclear. Trimming removed 4 bases at V and 0 bases at J, with 16 bases between. This CDR3 region has 16 residues. CDR1 is SQVTM and CDR2 is ANQGSEA in the germline V gene. The CDR3 DNA is TGCAGCGTTGTAGTTGCATCCCCCCTCTCCTACAATGAGCAGTTCTTC. Translation gives CSVVVASPLSYNEQFF.

The chain's CDR3 is CATSRDKGSGEKAFF. Written as DNA, the CDR3 is TGTGCCACCAGCAGAGATAAGGGGTCGGGAGAGAAAGCTTTCTTT. This chain joins TRBV15 and TRBJ1-1; D perhaps matches TRBD1 (5 bases). The germline V gene has CDR1 LNHNV and CDR2 YYDKDF (reference sequence). Between the trimmed V and J ends, which lost 0 bases and 9 bases, there was a span of 17 bases. This CDR3 has 15 residues.

This chain uses TRBV5-6 with TRBJ2-6, with D perhaps matching TRBD2 (6 bases). V was clipped by 4 bases and J by 2 bases, with 13 bases between them. The CDR3 runs to 16 residues. Germline V gene lookup returns CDR1 SGHDT and CDR2 YYEEEE. CDR3: CASSLKGGAGANVLTF. Here the CDR3 DNA reads TGTGCCAGCAGCCTCAAAGGAGGGGCTGGGGCCAACGTCCTGACTTTC.

V is TRBV5-1 and J is TRBJ1-2; TRBD1 matches at 8 bases. This CDR3 is 15 amino acids long. The V segment lost 0 bases and the J segment 5 bases; nucleotides outside the gene matches: 6. Germline assignment: CDR1 SGHRS and CDR2 YFSETQ. CDR3 sequence: CASSLGDRGGYGYTF. In DNA form, the CDR3 reads TGCGCCAGCAGCTTGGGAGACAGGGGAGGGTATGGCTACACCTTC.

The chain joins TRBV4-3 to TRBJ2-3; 7 nucleotides line up with TRBD2. Losses at the gene ends were 0 bases for V and 1 base for J; bases not matched to a gene: 7. CDR1 is LGHNA, CDR2 YSLEER, per germline. This CDR3 is 17 amino acids long. CDR3 nucleotide sequence: TGCGCCAGCAGCCAAGACGTCGCGAGCGGGGGCACAGATACGCAGTATTTT. This encodes CASSQDVASGGTDTQYF.

The rearrangement links TRBV24-1 to TRBJ2-1; TRBD2 aligns across 8 bases. CDR3 length: 15 residues. Germline CDR1 reads KGHDR; CDR2 reads SFDVKD. The ends lost 3 bases at V and 8 bases at J; junction bases unmatched: 8. CDR3 protein: CATSDAGGGRDEQFF. The CDR3, as DNA: TGTGCCACCAGTGATGCCGGCGGGGGGCGGGATGAGCAGTTCTTC.

The chain carries TRBV7-2 and TRBJ1-1, with D hard to call. With 2 bases removed from V and 5 bases from J, the gap between germline ends came to 21 bases. Germline-derived CDR1 and CDR2 are SGHTA and FQGNSA. There are 17 residues in the CDR3. The CDR3 nucleotides are TGTGCCAGCAGCTTAACCAAAGTCTCGCAAGGAGGAACTGAAGCTTTCTTT. Translating gives CASSLTKVSQGGTEAFF.

V gene TRBV7-9 combines with J gene TRBJ1-2, with 8 positions matching TRBD1. The CDR3 length is 14 residues. Per germline, CDR1 SEHNR and CDR2 FQNEAQ (reference sequence). Trimming at V came to 1 base and at J to 6 bases, leaving 4 bases not matched to a gene. This CDR3 reads CASSLVAGGDGYTF. Here the CDR3 DNA reads TGTGCCAGCAGCTTAGTGGCAGGGGGCGATGGCTACACCTTC.

This clone has only a few counts. The chain combines TRBV7-2 with TRBJ1-5, with D perhaps matching TRBD1 (5 bases). Trimming stripped 1 base from V and 0 bases from J, with 13 bases between. The CDR3 extends over 17 amino acids. Germline CDR1 reads SGHTA; CDR2 reads FQGNSA. CDR3 coding DNA: TGTGCCAGCAGCTTAGACCGCCGGGGGTATAGCAATCAGCCCCAGCATTTT. As protein: CASSLDRRGYSNQPQHF.

V gene TRBV6-5 combines with J gene TRBJ2-7; D possibly matches TRBD1 or TRBD2 (6 bases each). The CDR3 has 14 amino acids. Germline values: CDR1 MNHEY, CDR2 SVGAGI. V lost 2 bases and J lost 4, with 12 bases in between. The CDR3 nucleotides are TGTGCCAGCAGTTACGTGGGGGGCGTGTACGAGCAGTACTTC. It specifies CASSYVGGVYEQYF.

The chain couples TRBV11-3 to TRBJ1-1, with a possible D match to TRBD1 (5 bases). Germline V gene sequence: CDR1 SGHNT, CDR2 YENEEA. The CDR3 consists of 14 residues. V lost 4 bases and J lost 1, with 10 bases in between. The CDR3 nucleotides are TGTGCCAGCAGCTCCGGGACTCAGAACACTGAAGCTTTCTTT. Protein sequence: CASSSGTQNTEAFF.

The chain combines TRBV20-1 with TRBJ2-2; no clear D. The germline CDR1 and CDR2 sequences are DFQATT and SNEGSKA (reference sequence). V was trimmed by 4 bases and J by 7 bases, leaving 7 bases between them. This CDR3 has 11 residues. The CDR3 DNA is TGCAGTGCTACACCTCGCGGGGAGCTGTTTTTT. The encoded protein is CSATPRGELFF.

The V and J genes are TRBV3-1 (or the pseudogene TRBV3-2) and TRBJ1-6; D unclear. This CDR3 region has 13 residues. Trimming stripped 0 bases from V and 9 bases from J, with 6 bases between. The germline CDR1 and CDR2 sequences are LGHDT and YNNKEL (reference sequence). The chain's CDR3 is CASSQDDFSPLHF. CDR3 nucleotide sequence: TGTGCCAGCAGCCAAGATGATTTTTCACCCCTCCACTTT.